What follows are 20 T cell receptor beta chains derived from one specimen sequenced in a study of T cell responses to AZD1222 COVID-19 vaccine. Profiling relied on immunoSEQ multiplex PCR, and the TCRdb table lists in-frame clones only, not all of them. The table has about 150,000 clones, 90% seen once; the top ten hold roughly 1.6%. The material was peripheral blood, obtained on day 0 of AZD1222 vaccination. The origin of the receptors is an adult in good health.

The chain recombines TRBV19 with TRBJ1-2; D is unresolved. Trimming left V 6 bases short and J 2 bases short, with 10 bases between. The CDR3 runs to 13 residues. Germline values: CDR1 LNHDA, CDR2 SQIVND (reference sequence). The CDR3 nucleotides read TGTGCCAGTAGGCGGGAAGTCAACTATGGCTACACCTTC. Translation: CASRREVNYGYTF.

The chain carries TRBV5-1 and TRBJ1-1, with 7 bases that match TRBD1. Germline loops: CDR1 SGHRS, CDR2 YFSETQ. The CDR3 runs to 14 residues. Trimming cost V 2 bases and J 2 bases; bases outside gene matches: 3. CDR3 in DNA: TGCGCCAGCAGCTTTACAGGGGTAAACACTGAAGCTTTCTTT. Its translation: CASSFTGVNTEAFF. The full variable domain, rest sourced from reference TRBV5-1 and TRBJ1-1, is KAGVTQTPRYLIKTRGQQVTLSCSPISGHRSVSWYQQTPGQGLQFLFEYFSETQRNKGNFPGRFSGRQFSNSRSEMNVSTLELGDSALYLCASSFTGVNTEAFFGQGTRLTVV.

The chain's CDR3 is CARSYTGAGVRYEQYF. Written as DNA, the CDR3 is TGTGCCAGAAGTTACACCGGGGCCGGGGTCCGCTACGAGCAGTACTTC. J is TRBJ2-7 and V is TRBV5-3; D assignment may be TRBD1 or TRBD2 (5 bases each). TRBV5-3 is an ORF for which the function is uncertain. Trimming cost V 5 bases and J 3 bases, with 21 bases left between them. CDR3 length: 16 residues.

V is TRBV18 and J is TRBJ2-5; no clear D. CDR3 length: 14 amino acids. Germline V lookup: CDR1 KGHSH, CDR2 LQKENI. V lost 2 bases, J lost 0 bases, and 7 bases lay in between. This CDR3 reads CASSPDNNQETQYF. CDR3 sequence (DNA): TGTGCCAGCTCACCAGACAACAACCAAGAGACCCAGTACTTC.

This chain uses TRBV15 with TRBJ1-1; no definite D call. The CDR3 is 13 residues long. V was cut by 3 bases and J by 0 bases, with 5 bases left in between. CDR1 LNHNV and CDR2 YYDKDF come from the germline V gene (reference sequence). DNA for the CDR3: TGTGCCACCAGCAGCTCACTGAACACTGAAGCTTTCTTT. This gives the protein CATSSSLNTEAFF.

Concerning this clone itself: A read error may produce the germline difference seen at one junction end. The chain combines TRBV5-5 with TRBJ2-1, with unresolved D. The CDR3 spans 12 residues. CDR1 is SGHKS and CDR2 is YYEKEE in the germline V gene (reference sequence). CDR3 DNA: TGTGCCAGCAGCCCGACTGTCTCCCGCCTTATCTTC. Residues: CASSPTVSRLIF.

This sequence joins TRBV12-3 or TRBV12-4 and TRBJ1-1, with no clear D. Trimming pared 8 bases from V and 6 bases from J, leaving 7 bases between. CDR3 length: 10 residues. CDR3: CASGSAEAFF. The DNA of the CDR3 is TGTGCCAGCGGGAGCGCTGAAGCTTTCTTT.

The rearrangement links TRBV7-2 to TRBJ1-5, with D possibly being TRBD1 (5 bases). Per germline, CDR1 SGHTA and CDR2 FQGNSA. V was clipped by 1 base and J by 5 bases, with 9 bases between them. The CDR3 has 14 residues. Here the CDR3 DNA reads TGTGCCAGCAGCTTAGGGACGGGGGATCAGCCCCAGCATTTT. Its protein product is CASSLGTGDQPQHF. The full variable domain, with the rest looked up from reference TRBV7-2 and TRBJ1-5, is GAGVSQSPSNKVTEKGKDVELRCDPISGHTALYWYRQSLGQGLEFLIYFQGNSAPDKSGLPSDRFSAERTGGSVSTLTIQRTQQEDSAVYLCASSLGTGDQPQHFGDGTRLSIL.

V usage is TRBV19 and J usage is TRBJ2-3; 7 bases are shared with TRBD1. There are 14 residues in the CDR3. Per the germline V gene, CDR1 is LNHDA and CDR2 is SQIVND (reference sequence). Trimming at V came to 1 base and at J to 3 bases, leaving 1 base not matched to a gene. The CDR3 nucleotides are TGTGCCAGTAGTATAGGACAGGGAACAGATACGCAGTATTTT. Protein product: CASSIGQGTDTQYF.

The V gene is TRBV28, the J gene TRBJ2-3; 9 bases align to TRBD2. In germline, CDR1 is MDHEN, CDR2 SYDVKM. This CDR3 spans 16 amino acids. With 1 base clipped from V and 4 bases from J, the junction kept 6 bases outside the gene matches. This CDR3 reads CASSLFAGGLPDTQYF. CDR3 sequence (DNA): TGTGCCAGCAGTTTATTTGCGGGGGGGCTCCCAGATACGCAGTATTTT.

This sequence joins TRBV7-6 and TRBJ1-1; 8 bases map to TRBD1. The V and J ends lost 4 bases and 3 bases, in that order; junction bases with no gene match: 7. Germline loops: CDR1 SGHVS, CDR2 FNYEAQ. The CDR3 extends over 15 amino acids. As DNA, the CDR3 is TGTGCCAGCAGCTGGACGACGACAGGGGACACTGAAGCTTTCTTT. Amino acid sequence: CASSWTTTGDTEAFF.

The genes are TRBV6-1 and TRBJ2-1; no firm D call. Trimming took off 1 base at V and 9 bases at J, with 4 bases between the two ends. There are 11 residues in the CDR3. CDR1 MNHNS and CDR2 SASEGT come from the germline V gene. The CDR3 here is CASSEVREQFF. The CDR3 nucleotides read TGTGCCAGCAGTGAAGTTCGTGAGCAGTTCTTC.

This clone was found a few times. This sample also contains other DNA sequences that code for the same CDR3. The chain combines TRBV19 with TRBJ1-5; TRBD1 matches 7 bases. The ends lost 6 bases at V and 1 base at J; junction bases unmatched: 3. Germline values: CDR1 LNHDA, CDR2 SQIVND (reference sequence). The CDR3 has 14 amino acids. CDR3 nucleotides: TGTGCCAGTAGGGGGACAGTCAGCAATCAGCCCCAGCATTTT. As protein: CASRGTVSNQPQHF.

This clone was counted once. Other DNA sequences in the sample encode the same CDR3. The CDR3 protein is CASSGTGDQPQHF. Written as DNA, the CDR3 is TGTGCCAGTAGTGGAACAGGAGATCAGCCCCAGCATTTT. The genes are TRBV19 and TRBJ1-5, with D perhaps matching TRBD1 (5 bases). The CDR3 covers 13 residues. Germline assignment: CDR1 LNHDA and CDR2 SQIVND (reference sequence). The V end lost 5 bases, the J end lost 5 bases, and 10 bases lay between the germline ends.

The chain carries TRBV3-1 (or the pseudogene TRBV3-2) and TRBJ2-1; TRBD2 matches at 14 bases. The CDR3 sequence is 16 residues long. The germline V gene has CDR1 LGHDT and CDR2 YNNKEL (reference sequence). The J segment lost 8 bases and the V segment lost 4 bases, leaving 7 bases of the junction unmatched. The CDR3 DNA is TGTGCCAGCAGCCTTCGACTAGCGGGGGGGCAGGATGAGCAGTTCTTC. Translating gives CASSLRLAGGQDEQFF.

This chain links TRBV7-9 with TRBJ1-6; the D is unclear. Germline V gene lookup returns CDR1 SEHNR and CDR2 FQNEAQ (reference sequence). Trimming took 5 bases from V and 5 from J, leaving 13 bases between them. The CDR3 consists of 15 residues. The CDR3 bases are TGTGCCAGCAGCCAACGGGTACAGAATAATTCACCCCTCCACTTT. This gives the protein CASSQRVQNNSPLHF. The full variable domain, completed using reference TRBV7-9 and TRBJ1-6, is DTGVSQNPRHKITKRGQNVTFRCDPISEHNRLYWYRQTLGQGPEFLTYFQNEAQLEKSRLLSDRFSAERPKGSFSTLEIQRTEQGDSAMYLCASSQRVQNNSPLHFGNGTRLTVT.

The chain carries TRBV9 and TRBJ1-6, with 7 bases lining up with TRBD1. The CDR3 sequence is 12 residues long. With V trimmed by 4 bases and J by 12 bases, 4 bases remained unmatched. Germline V CDR1 and CDR2: SGDLS, YYNGEE. The CDR3 DNA is TGTGCCAGCAGCAAGGGGGCGGTACCCCTCCACTTT. Its protein product is CASSKGAVPLHF.

V is TRBV4-1 and J is TRBJ2-3; D uncertain. There are 18 residues in the CDR3. Germline CDR1 and CDR2: MGHRA and YSYEKL. The V gene lost 3 bases and the J gene lost 1 base, with 20 bases spanning the gap. CDR3 nucleotide sequence: TGCGCCAGCAGCCATCATCCAATGGCGGCGGTGGGCACAGATACGCAGTATTTT. Its translation: CASSHHPMAAVGTDTQYF.

The gene calls are TRBV29-1 and TRBJ1-2, with a tentative D call TRBD1 (6 bases). Between the trimmed V and J ends, which lost 5 bases and 2 bases, there was a span of 18 bases. The CDR3 consists of 15 residues. Germline-derived CDR1 and CDR2 are SQVTM and ANQGSEA. The CDR3 region is CSVSTDSRGNYGYTF. Here the CDR3 DNA reads TGCAGCGTTTCTACGGACAGCAGGGGAAACTATGGCTACACCTTC.

This chain uses TRBV5-1 with TRBJ2-2; TRBD1 agrees at 7 bases. Germline values: CDR1 SGHRS, CDR2 YFSETQ. V trimming: 3 bases; J trimming: 6 bases; junction bases outside the gene matches: 8. This CDR3 has 15 amino acids. The CDR3, as DNA: TGCGCCAGCAGCTCTGGACAGGTGGTTGCCGGGGAGCTGTTTTTT. Protein sequence: CASSSGQVVAGELFF.